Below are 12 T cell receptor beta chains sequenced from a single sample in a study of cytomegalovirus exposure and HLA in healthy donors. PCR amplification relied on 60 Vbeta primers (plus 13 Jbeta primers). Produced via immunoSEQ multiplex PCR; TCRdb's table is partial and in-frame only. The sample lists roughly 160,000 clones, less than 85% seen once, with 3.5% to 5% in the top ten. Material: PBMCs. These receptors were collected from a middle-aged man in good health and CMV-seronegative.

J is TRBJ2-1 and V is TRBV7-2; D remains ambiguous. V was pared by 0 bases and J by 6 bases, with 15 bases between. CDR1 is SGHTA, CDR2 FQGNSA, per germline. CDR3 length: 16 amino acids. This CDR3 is CASSLAPLRLGNEQFF. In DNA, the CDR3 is TGTGCCAGCAGCTTAGCTCCCTTGCGACTGGGCAATGAGCAGTTCTTC. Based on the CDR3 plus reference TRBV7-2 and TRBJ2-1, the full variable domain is GAGVSQSPSNKVTEKGKDVELRCDPISGHTALYWYRQSLGQGLEFLIYFQGNSAPDKSGLPSDRFSAERTGGSVSTLTIQRTQQEDSAVYLCASSLAPLRLGNEQFFGPGTRLTVL.

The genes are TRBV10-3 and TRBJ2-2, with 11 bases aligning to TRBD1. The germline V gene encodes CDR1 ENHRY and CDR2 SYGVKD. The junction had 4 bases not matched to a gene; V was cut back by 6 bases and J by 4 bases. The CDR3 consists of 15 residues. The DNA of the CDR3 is TGTGCCATCAGGGCCGGGACAGGGGGCACCGGGGAGCTGTTTTTT. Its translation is CAIRAGTGGTGELFF.

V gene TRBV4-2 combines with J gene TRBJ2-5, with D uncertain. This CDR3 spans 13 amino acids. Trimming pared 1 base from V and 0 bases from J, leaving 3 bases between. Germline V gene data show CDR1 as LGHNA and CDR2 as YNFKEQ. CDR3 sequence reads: CASSQADQETQYF. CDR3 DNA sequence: TGTGCCAGCAGCCAAGCGGACCAAGAGACCCAGTACTTC.

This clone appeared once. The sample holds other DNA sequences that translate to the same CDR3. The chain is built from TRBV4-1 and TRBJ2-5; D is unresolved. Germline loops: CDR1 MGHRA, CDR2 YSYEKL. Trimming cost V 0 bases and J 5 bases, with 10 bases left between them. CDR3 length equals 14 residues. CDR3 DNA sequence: TGCGCCAGCAGCCAAGATAATGTACGGGAGACCCAGTACTTC. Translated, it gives CASSQDNVRETQYF.

DNA of the CDR3: TGTGCCTGGAGTGGCAGGGGGTGGGGGAATTCACCCCTCCACTTT. It encodes CAWSGRGWGNSPLHF. The chain has TRBV30 and TRBJ1-6; 7 positions match TRBD1. CDR1 and CDR2 (germline): GTSNPN, SVGIG (reference sequence). This CDR3 is 15 amino acids long. The V gene end was trimmed by 1 base and the J gene end by 7 bases; junction bases not matched to a gene: 7. Drawing the rest from reference TRBV30 and TRBJ1-6, the complete variable domain is SQTIHQWPATLVQPVGSPLSLECTVEGTSNPNLYWYRQAAGRGLQLLFYSVGIGQISSEVPQNLSASRPQDRQFILSSKKLLLSDSGFYLCAWSGRGWGNSPLHFGNGTRLTVT.

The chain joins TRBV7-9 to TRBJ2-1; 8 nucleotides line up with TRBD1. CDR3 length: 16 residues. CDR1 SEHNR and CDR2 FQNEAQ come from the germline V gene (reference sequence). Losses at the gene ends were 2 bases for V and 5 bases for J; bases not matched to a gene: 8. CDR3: CASSLSRDRGNNEQFF. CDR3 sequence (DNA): TGTGCCAGCAGCTTAAGTCGCGACAGGGGTAACAATGAGCAGTTCTTC.

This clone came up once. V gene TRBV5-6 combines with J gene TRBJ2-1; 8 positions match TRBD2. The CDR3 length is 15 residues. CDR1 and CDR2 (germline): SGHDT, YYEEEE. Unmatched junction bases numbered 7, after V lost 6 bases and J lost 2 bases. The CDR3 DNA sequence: TGTGCCAGCAACTTTCGGGGGGGGACCTACAATGAGCAGTTCTTC. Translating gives CASNFRGGTYNEQFF.

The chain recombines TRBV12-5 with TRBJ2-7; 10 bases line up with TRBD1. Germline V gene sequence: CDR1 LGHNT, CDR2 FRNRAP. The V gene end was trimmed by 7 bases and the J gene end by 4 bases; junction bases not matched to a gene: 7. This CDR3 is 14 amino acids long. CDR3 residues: CASARTGGFYEQYF. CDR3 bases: TGTGCTAGTGCCAGGACAGGGGGATTTTACGAGCAGTACTTC.

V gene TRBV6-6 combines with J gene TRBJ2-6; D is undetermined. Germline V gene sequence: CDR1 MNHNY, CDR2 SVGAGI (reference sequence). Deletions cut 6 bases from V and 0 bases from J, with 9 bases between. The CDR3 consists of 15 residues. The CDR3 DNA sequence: TGTGCCAGCAGCTTGCGGAACTCTGGGGCCAACGTCCTGACTTTC. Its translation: CASSLRNSGANVLTF.

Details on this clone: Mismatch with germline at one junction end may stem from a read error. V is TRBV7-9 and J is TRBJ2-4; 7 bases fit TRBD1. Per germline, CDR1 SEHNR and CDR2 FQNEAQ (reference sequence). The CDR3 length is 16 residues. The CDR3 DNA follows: TGTTCCAGCAGCCCACGGGGACAGAGGGCCAAAAACATTCAGTACTTC. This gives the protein CSSSPRGQRAKNIQYF.

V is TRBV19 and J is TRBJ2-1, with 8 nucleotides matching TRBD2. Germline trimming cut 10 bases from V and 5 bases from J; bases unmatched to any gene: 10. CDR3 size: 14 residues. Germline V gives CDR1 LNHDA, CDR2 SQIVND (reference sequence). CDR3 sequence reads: CATRDRGGNNEQFF. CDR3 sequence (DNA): TGTGCCACCCGCGACCGGGGGGGAAACAATGAGCAGTTCTTC.

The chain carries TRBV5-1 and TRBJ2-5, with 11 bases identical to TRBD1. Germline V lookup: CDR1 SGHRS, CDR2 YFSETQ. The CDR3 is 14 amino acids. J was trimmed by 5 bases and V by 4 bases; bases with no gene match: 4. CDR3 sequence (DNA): TGCGCCAGCAGCGGAGGGACAGGGGGGGAGACCCAGTACTTC. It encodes CASSGGTGGETQYF.